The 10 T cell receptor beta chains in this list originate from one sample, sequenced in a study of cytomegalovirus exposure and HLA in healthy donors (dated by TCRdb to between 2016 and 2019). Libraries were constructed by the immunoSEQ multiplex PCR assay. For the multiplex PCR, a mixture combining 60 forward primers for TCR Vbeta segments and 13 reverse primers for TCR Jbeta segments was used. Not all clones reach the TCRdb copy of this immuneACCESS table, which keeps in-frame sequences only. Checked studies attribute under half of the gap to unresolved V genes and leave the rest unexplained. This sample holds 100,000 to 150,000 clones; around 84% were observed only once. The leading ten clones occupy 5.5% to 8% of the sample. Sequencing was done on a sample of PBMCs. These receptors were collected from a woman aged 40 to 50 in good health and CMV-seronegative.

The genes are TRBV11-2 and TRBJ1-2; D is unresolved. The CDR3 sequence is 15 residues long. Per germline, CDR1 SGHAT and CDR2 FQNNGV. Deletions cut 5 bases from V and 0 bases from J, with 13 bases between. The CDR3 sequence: CASSGRTVTNYGYTF. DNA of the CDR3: TGTGCCAGCAGCGGGAGGACGGTTACTAACTATGGCTACACCTTC.

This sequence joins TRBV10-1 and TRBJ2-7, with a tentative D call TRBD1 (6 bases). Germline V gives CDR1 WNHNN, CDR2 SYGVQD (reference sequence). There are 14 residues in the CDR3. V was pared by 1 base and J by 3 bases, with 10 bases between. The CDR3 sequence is CASSEWLGGYEQYF. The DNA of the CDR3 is TGCGCCAGCAGTGAGTGGTTAGGGGGCTACGAGCAGTACTTC.

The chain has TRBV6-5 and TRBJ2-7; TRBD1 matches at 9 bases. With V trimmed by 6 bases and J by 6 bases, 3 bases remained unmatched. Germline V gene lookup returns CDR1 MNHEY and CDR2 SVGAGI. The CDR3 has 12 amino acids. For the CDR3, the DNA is TGTGCCAGCAGCACAGGGGGCCCCGAGCAGTACTTC. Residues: CASSTGGPEQYF.

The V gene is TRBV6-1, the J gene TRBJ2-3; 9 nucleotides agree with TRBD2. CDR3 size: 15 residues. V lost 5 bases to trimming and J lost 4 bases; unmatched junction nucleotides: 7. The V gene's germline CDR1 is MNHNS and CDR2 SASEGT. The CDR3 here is CASSLIAGVADTQYF. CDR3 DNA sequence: TGTGCCAGCAGTTTAATAGCGGGAGTTGCAGATACGCAGTATTTT.

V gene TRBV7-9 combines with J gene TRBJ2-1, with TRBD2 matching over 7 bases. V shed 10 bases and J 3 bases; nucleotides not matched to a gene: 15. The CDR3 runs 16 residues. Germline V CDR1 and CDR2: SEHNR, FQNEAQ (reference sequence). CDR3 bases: TGTGCCACCCCTAGCTGGGCGGGAGTCAACTACAATGAGCAGTTCTTC. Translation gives CATPSWAGVNYNEQFF.

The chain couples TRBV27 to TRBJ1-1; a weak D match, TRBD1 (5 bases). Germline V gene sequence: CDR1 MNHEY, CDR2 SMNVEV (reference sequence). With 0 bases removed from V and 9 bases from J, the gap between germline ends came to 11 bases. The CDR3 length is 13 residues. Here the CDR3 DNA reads TGTGCCAGCAGTTTATCGGAACAGGAGAAAGCTTTCTTT. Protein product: CASSLSEQEKAFF.

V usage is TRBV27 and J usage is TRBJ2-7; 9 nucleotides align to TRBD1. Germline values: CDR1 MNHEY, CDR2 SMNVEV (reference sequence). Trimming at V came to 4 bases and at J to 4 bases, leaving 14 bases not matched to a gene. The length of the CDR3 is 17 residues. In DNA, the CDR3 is TGTGCCAGCAGTTCCCCCTACGCAGGACAGGGGAAGTACGAGCAGTACTTC. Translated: CASSSPYAGQGKYEQYF.

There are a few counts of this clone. The CDR3 region is CASSFRGQPEAFF. The CDR3 DNA follows: TGTGCCAGCAGCTTTCGCGGACAGCCTGAAGCTTTCTTT. The J gene is TRBJ1-1, the V gene TRBV7-2; tentatively, D is TRBD1 (6 bases). This CDR3 comprises 13 residues. Trimming took off 3 bases at V and 6 bases at J, with 11 bases between the two ends. Per the germline V gene, CDR1 is SGHTA and CDR2 is FQGNSA.

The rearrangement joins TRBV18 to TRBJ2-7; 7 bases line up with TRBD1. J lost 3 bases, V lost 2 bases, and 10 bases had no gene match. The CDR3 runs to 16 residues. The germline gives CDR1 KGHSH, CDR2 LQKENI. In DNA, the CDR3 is TGTGCCAGCTCACCAACCGAAGGACAGGACATCTACGAGCAGTACTTC. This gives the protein CASSPTEGQDIYEQYF.

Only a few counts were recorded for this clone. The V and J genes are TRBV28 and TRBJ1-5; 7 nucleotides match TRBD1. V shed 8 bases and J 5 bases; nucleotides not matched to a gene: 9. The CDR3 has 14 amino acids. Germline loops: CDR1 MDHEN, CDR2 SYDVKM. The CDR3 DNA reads TGTGCCAGCCTAGAGGGGGCTGGGGATCAGCCCCAGCATTTT. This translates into CASLEGAGDQPQHF. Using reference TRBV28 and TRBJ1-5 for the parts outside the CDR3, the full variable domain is DVKVTQSSRYLVKRTGEKVFLECVQDMDHENMFWYRQDPGLGLRLIYFSYDVKMKEKGDIPEGYSVSREKKERFSLILESASTNQTSMYLCASLEGAGDQPQHFGDGTRLSIL.